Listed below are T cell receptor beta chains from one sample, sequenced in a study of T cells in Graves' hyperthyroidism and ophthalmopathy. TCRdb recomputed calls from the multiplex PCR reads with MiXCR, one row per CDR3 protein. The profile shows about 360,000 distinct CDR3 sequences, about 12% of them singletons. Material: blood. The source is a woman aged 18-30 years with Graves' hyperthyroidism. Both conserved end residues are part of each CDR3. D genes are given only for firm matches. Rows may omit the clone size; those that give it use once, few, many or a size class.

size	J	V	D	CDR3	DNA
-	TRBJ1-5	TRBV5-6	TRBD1	CASSLGQGWNQPQHF	TGTGCCAGCAGCTTGGGACAGGGCTGGAATCAGCCCCAGCATTTT
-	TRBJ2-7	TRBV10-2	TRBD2	CASSELSSGGYEQYF	TGCGCCAGCAGTGAGTTGAGTAGCGGGGGATACGAGCAGTACTTC
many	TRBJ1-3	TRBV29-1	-	CSVEGRAGNTIYF	TGCAGCGTTGAAGGCAGGGCTGGAAACACCATATATTTT
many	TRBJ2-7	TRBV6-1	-	CATIQIYEQYF	TGTGCCACTATACAGATCTACGAGCAGTACTTC
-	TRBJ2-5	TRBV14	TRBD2	CASSRSVAGMEQETQYF	TGTGCCAGCAGCCGTTCCGTAGCGGGGATGGAACAAGAGACCCAGTACTTC
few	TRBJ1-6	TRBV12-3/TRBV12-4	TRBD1	CASRVDRGNSPLHF	TGTGCCAGCAGGGTGGACAGGGGAAATTCACCCCTCCACTTT
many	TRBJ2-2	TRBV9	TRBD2	CASSVAASGRSGELFF	TGTGCCAGCAGCGTAGCGGCTAGCGGGAGATCAGGGGAGCTGTTTTTT
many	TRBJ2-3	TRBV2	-	CASSVQRGDTQYF	TGTGCCAGCAGTGTGCAGCGAGGAGATACGCAGTATTTT
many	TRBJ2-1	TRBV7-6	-	CASSLKGHLTYNEQFF	TGTGCCAGCAGCTTGAAGGGACACCTCACCTACAATGAGCAGTTCTTC
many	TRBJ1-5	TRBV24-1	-	CATSDSGGLAGPQHF	TGTGCCACCAGTGATTCCGGGGGTCTCGCAGGGCCCCAGCATTTT
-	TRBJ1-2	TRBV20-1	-	CSARLGQEIYGYTF	TGCAGTGCTAGACTGGGGCAGGAAATCTATGGCTACACCTTC
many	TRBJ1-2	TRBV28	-	CASSSHPGRGNGYTF	TGTGCCAGCAGTTCCCACCCGGGACGAGGGAATGGCTACACCTTC
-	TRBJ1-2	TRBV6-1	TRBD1	CASRRRQGAFTF	TGTGCCAGCAGGCGACGACAGGGGGCTTTCACCTTC
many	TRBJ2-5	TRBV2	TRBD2	CASKLLAEETQYF	TGTGCCAGCAAGTTGCTAGCGGAAGAGACCCAGTACTTC
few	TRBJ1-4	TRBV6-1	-	CASMEGIGDEKLFF	TGTGCCAGCATGGAGGGTATAGGGGATGAAAAACTGTTTTTT
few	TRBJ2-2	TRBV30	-	CAWTEGGELFF	TGTGCCTGGACCGAGGGGGGGGAGCTGTTTTTT
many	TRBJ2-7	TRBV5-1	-	CASSLNQEFPHEQYF	TGCGCCAGCAGCTTGAACCAGGAGTTCCCTCACGAGCAGTACTTC
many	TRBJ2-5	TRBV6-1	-	CASTPWRSQETQYF	TGTGCCAGCACCCCATGGCGCAGTCAAGAGACCCAGTACTTC
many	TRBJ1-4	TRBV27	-	CASSVRRATNEKLFF	TGTGCCAGCAGTGTCAGACGGGCAACTAATGAAAAACTGTTTTTT
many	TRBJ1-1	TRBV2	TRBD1	CASSRDRGNTEAFF	TGTGCCAGCAGCCGCGACAGGGGGAACACTGAAGCTTTCTTT
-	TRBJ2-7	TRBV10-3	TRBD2	CAISELGLAGANYEQYF	TGTGCCATCAGTGAGTTGGGACTAGCGGGGGCCAACTACGAGCAGTACTTC
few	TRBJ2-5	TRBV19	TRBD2	CASSSLAGDWETQYF	TGTGCCAGTAGTTCGTTAGCGGGAGATTGGGAGACCCAGTACTTC
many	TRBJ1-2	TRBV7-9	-	CASSLETSSYGYTF	TGTGCCAGCAGCTTAGAGACGAGTAGCTATGGCTACACCTTC
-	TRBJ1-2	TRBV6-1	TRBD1	CASSELGTGWNYGYTF	TGTGCCAGCAGTGAATTGGGGACAGGGTGGAACTATGGCTACACCTTC
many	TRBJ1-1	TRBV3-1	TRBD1	CASSHATGQPSNTEAFF	TGTGCCAGCAGCCACGCCACGGGACAGCCATCGAACACTGAAGCTTTCTTT
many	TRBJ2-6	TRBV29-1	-	CSVGDGANVLTF	TGCAGCGTTGGCGATGGGGCCAACGTCCTGACTTTC
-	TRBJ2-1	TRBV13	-	CASSLGGSEEQCF	TGTGCCAGCAGCTTAGGAGGGTCTGAGGAGCAGTGCTTC
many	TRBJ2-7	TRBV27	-	CASSLWRPPYEQYF	TGTGCCAGCAGTTTATGGAGACCACCCTACGAGCAGTACTTC
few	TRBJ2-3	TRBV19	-	CASSIGLQGTDTQYF	TGTGCCAGTAGTATAGGACTACAGGGAACAGATACGCAGTATTTT
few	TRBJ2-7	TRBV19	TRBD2	CASSLVAGVYEQYF	TGTGCCAGTAGTTTGGTAGCGGGAGTCTACGAGCAGTACTTC
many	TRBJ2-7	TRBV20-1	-	CSAKDRDWGFYEQYF	TGCAGTGCTAAAGACCGGGACTGGGGCTTCTACGAGCAGTACTTC